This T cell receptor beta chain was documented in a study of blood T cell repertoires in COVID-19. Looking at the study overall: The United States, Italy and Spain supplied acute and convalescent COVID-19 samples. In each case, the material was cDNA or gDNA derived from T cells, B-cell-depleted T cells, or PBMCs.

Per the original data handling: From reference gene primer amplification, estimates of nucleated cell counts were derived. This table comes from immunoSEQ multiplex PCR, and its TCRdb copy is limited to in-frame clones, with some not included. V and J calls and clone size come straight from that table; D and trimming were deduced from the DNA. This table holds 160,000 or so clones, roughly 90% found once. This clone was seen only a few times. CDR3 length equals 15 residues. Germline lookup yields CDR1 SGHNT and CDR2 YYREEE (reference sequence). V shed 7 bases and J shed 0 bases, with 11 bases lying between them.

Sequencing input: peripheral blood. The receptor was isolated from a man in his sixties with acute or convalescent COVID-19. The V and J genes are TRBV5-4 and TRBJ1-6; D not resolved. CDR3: CASAVESSYNSPLHF. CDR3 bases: TGTGCCAGCGCGGTAGAGAGCTCCTATAATTCACCCCTCCACTTT.